A selection of T cell receptor beta chains follows, all from one sample in a study of T cell changes during pregnancy in multiple sclerosis. Measured with immunoSEQ multiplex PCR; TCRdb has only the in-frame clones, and not every one. The table has 25,000 or so clones, about nine tenths seen once. The input for sequencing was CD8+ T cells from peripheral blood mononuclear cells, taken before pregnancy. These receptors all stem from a female donor with multiple sclerosis, enrolled in a pregnancy study. The CDR3 runs from the conserved cysteine through the conserved F or W. Fields, in order: J gene, clone size, D gene, V gene, CDR3 DNA, CDR3 protein. A D gene is named only where the DNA matches it firmly. Clone size is given for some rows only: seen once, a few or many times, or a class if the clone is expanded.

TRBJ2-5	-	TRBD1	TRBV14	TGTGCGCCACGACAGGGGTTCCTAGTTACTGAGACCCAGTACTTC	CAPRQGFLVTETQYF
TRBJ1-5	-	-	TRBV7-9	TGTGCCAGCAGCTTCACCGGGGATAATCAGCCCCAGCATTTT	CASSFTGDNQPQHF
TRBJ2-1	-	TRBD2	TRBV9	TGTGCCAGCAGCGTTAGCGGGTACAATGAGCAGTTCTTC	CASSVSGYNEQFF
TRBJ2-1	-	TRBD2	TRBV13	TGTGCCAGCAGTATCAGCGGGAGTTTCTACAATGAGCAGTTCTTC	CASSISGSFYNEQFF
TRBJ2-3	-	-	TRBV9	TGTGCCAGCAGCGCGAGCGGGAGCACAGATACGCAGTATTTT	CASSASGSTDTQYF
TRBJ1-2	-	TRBD1	TRBV7-9	TGTGCCAGCAGCTACCTAGACAGGGCTGATGGCTACACCTTC	CASSYLDRADGYTF
TRBJ2-7	-	-	TRBV2	TGTGCCAGCAGTGAAAAAGTAGCTCCCAACGAGCAGTACTTC	CASSEKVAPNEQYF
TRBJ2-3	-	TRBD2	TRBV29-1	TGCAGCGGCCGCGGGGGAAGCACAGATACGCAGTATTTT	CSGRGGSTDTQYF
TRBJ1-2	once	-	TRBV29-1	TGCAGCGTTTTAGACCAGGGCTTATACGGCTACACCTTC	CSVLDQGLYGYTF
TRBJ1-1	-	-	TRBV13	TGTGCCAGCAGCTTGCGAGGCGGAAACACTGAAGCTTTCTTT	CASSLRGGNTEAFF
TRBJ1-1	-	TRBD1	TRBV13	TGTGCCAGCAGCCCCGGGACAGAGATACGTTATCCTGAAGCTTTCTTT	CASSPGTEIRYPEAFF
TRBJ2-7	once	TRBD1	TRBV30	TGTGCCGGCAGGGGGCCCAGAACTTACGAGCAGTACTTC	CAGRGPRTYEQYF
TRBJ1-1	-	-	TRBV28	TGTGCCAGCTCGCCCTCATGGAACAGGAACACTGAAGCTTTCTTT	CASSPSWNRNTEAFF
TRBJ2-5	once	-	TRBV27	TGTGCCAGCACCTCCATGGGGCGAAACCAAGAGACCCAGTACTTC	CASTSMGRNQETQYF
TRBJ2-7	-	TRBD1	TRBV7-8	TGTGCCAGCAGCTCCCCGACAGGGAGCTCCTACGAGCAGTACTTC	CASSSPTGSSYEQYF
TRBJ1-5	-	-	TRBV2	TGTGCCAGCAGTGAATTATCAGGGCGCAGCAATCAGCCCCAGCATTTT	CASSELSGRSNQPQHF